Each of the 12 T cell receptor beta chains below was sequenced from the same sample in a study of OX40 agonist ivuxolimab in advanced cancers. TCRdb's table, derived via immunoSEQ multiplex PCR, lists solely in-frame clones and lacks some. The table shows 55,000 to 70,000 clones, with about 85% occurring only once. Source: CD4+ or CD8+ T cells sorted from blood, taken in a trial of the OX40 agonist ivuxolimab. All receptors come from an adult with an advanced solid tumor such as melanoma, head and neck, liver or kidney cancer.

This clone has more than one count but fewer than ten. The rearrangement links TRBV19 to TRBJ2-2; no clear D. This CDR3 has 13 residues. Deletions cut 4 bases from V and 7 bases from J, with 10 bases between. CDR1 is LNHDA, CDR2 SQIVND, per germline (reference sequence). CDR3 coding DNA: TGTGCCAGTAGTACATTGAAGTTCGGGGAGCTGTTTTTT. This sequence encodes CASSTLKFGELFF.

This chain links TRBV6-6 with TRBJ2-2, with unresolved D. Germline V gene lookup returns CDR1 MNHNY and CDR2 SVGAGI (reference sequence). Trimming removed 5 bases from V and 6 bases from J, with 10 bases in between. The CDR3 is made up of 13 amino acids. As DNA, the CDR3 is TGTGCCAGCAGTAGTGTCACGGCCGGGGAGCTGTTTTTT. Its protein is CASSSVTAGELFF.

The rearrangement joins TRBV19 to TRBJ2-1; D is undetermined. CDR3 length equals 12 residues. The V end was cut by 7 bases, the J end by 4 bases, with 8 bases between. CDR1 and CDR2 from the germline V gene are LNHDA and SQIVND (reference sequence). DNA of the CDR3: TGTGCCAGTAACAGCCTATACAATGAGCAGTTCTTC. This gives the protein CASNSLYNEQFF.

The chain couples TRBV19 to TRBJ2-5; D not resolved. Per germline, CDR1 LNHDA and CDR2 SQIVND (reference sequence). The CDR3 has 13 residues. V was pared by 3 bases and J by 5 bases, with 10 bases between. The CDR3 region has the DNA TGTGCCAGTAGTATGACGGATTTTGAGACCCAGTACTTC. Residues: CASSMTDFETQYF. Variable domain in full (rest from reference TRBV19 and TRBJ2-5): DGGITQSPKYLFRKEGQNVTLSCEQNLNHDAMYWYRQDPGQGLRLIYYSQIVNDFQKGDIAEGYSVSREKKESFPLTVTSAQKNPTAFYLCASSMTDFETQYFGPGTRLLVL.

The V call is TRBV4-1, the J call TRBJ2-7; TRBD1 matches at 7 bases. After removal of 1 base from V and 0 bases from J, the junction contained 3 bases not matched to a gene. CDR3 length equals 15 residues. Germline values: CDR1 MGHRA, CDR2 YSYEKL. For the CDR3, the DNA is TGCGCCAGCAGCCAAGGACAGGGTGGCTCCTACGAGCAGTACTTC. Translating it yields CASSQGQGGSYEQYF.

This chain connects TRBV5-1 to TRBJ2-3, with 8 bases that match TRBD2. After removal of 3 bases from V and 0 bases from J, the junction contained 9 bases not matched to a gene. CDR3 length: 17 amino acids. Germline V CDR1 and CDR2: SGHRS, YFSETQ. The CDR3 nucleotides read TGCGCCAGCAGCTCACCCAGCGGGGGACCTAGCACAGATACGCAGTATTTT. As protein: CASSSPSGGPSTDTQYF.

The chain uses TRBV2 and TRBJ2-3, with D possibly TRBD2 on 6 matching bases. V lost 8 bases and J 6 bases, leaving 6 bases between the germline ends. Germline V CDR1 and CDR2: SNHLY, FYNNEI. CDR3 size: 10 residues. The CDR3 loop is CASGGDTQYF. The CDR3 nucleotides are TGTGCCAGCGGGGGGGATACGCAGTATTTT.

V and J are TRBV9 and TRBJ2-2, with unresolved D. V shed 0 bases and J shed 7 bases, with 13 bases lying between them. Germline lookup yields CDR1 SGDLS and CDR2 YYNGEE. The CDR3 totals 15 residues. CDR3 sequence: CASSVETLPSGELFF. In DNA form, the CDR3 reads TGTGCCAGCAGCGTAGAAACCTTGCCGAGCGGGGAGCTGTTTTTT.

Only one count was recorded for this clone. The chain links TRBV6-6 to TRBJ2-1, with 7 nucleotides matching TRBD2. The germline V gene has CDR1 MNHNY and CDR2 SVGAGI (reference sequence). The CDR3 covers 15 residues. The V segment lost 6 bases and the J segment 8 bases; nucleotides outside the gene matches: 13. This CDR3 is CASSTNWEGRDEQFF. For the CDR3, the DNA is TGTGCCAGCAGCACAAATTGGGAGGGCCGCGATGAGCAGTTCTTC.

This rearrangement joins TRBV18 to TRBJ2-1; a possible D gene is TRBD2 (5 bases). Looked up from germline, CDR1 is KGHSH and CDR2 is LQKENI. The CDR3 consists of 15 residues. The germline V and J ends were trimmed by 4 bases and 7 bases, with 17 bases remaining between them. Written as DNA, the CDR3 is TGTGCCAGCTCACTATCACTAGGACGAGAGAATGAGCAGTTCTTC. This translates into CASSLSLGRENEQFF.

The V and J genes are TRBV7-3 and TRBJ2-3, with 7 bases identical to TRBD2. Germline V gene data show CDR1 as SGHTA and CDR2 as FQGTGA. V was clipped by 0 bases and J by 4 bases; unmatched bases: 4. This CDR3 has 15 amino acids. The CDR3, as DNA: TGTGCCAGCAGCTTAACTGGCGGGAGCCCAGATACGCAGTATTTT. The encoded protein is CASSLTGGSPDTQYF.

This clone showed up just a few times. The V call is TRBV28, the J call TRBJ2-2; tentative D call: TRBD2 (6 bases). CDR3 length: 16 amino acids. The V and J ends lost 2 bases and 2 bases respectively, with 12 bases between them. The germline gives CDR1 MDHEN, CDR2 SYDVKM. CDR3 sequence (DNA): TGTGCCAGCAGTTTACTGTCGGGAGCTAACACCGGGGAGCTGTTTTTT. Translated: CASSLLSGANTGELFF.